This entry lists 18 T cell receptor beta chains sequenced from one sample in a study of shared clonotypes between healthy human individuals. Libraries were prepared by immunoSEQ multiplex PCR; TCRdb keeps only in-frame clonotypes and omits some of them. This table has roughly 400,000 clones, around 96% appearing once. The sample taken for sequencing was memory CD8+ T cells sorted from blood. Subset denoted: CD45RO+ cells pooled with CCR7-negative TemRA cells. All receptors come from a man aged 30 to 45 in good health.

V usage is TRBV10-3 and J usage is TRBJ1-2; D remains ambiguous. This CDR3 is built from 13 residues. V was cut by 11 bases and J by 4 bases, with 17 bases left in between. Germline CDR1 reads ENHRY; CDR2 reads SYGVKD. CDR3 sequence reads: CAALFWSSYGYTF. The CDR3 DNA sequence: TGTGCCGCCTTATTTTGGTCCAGCTATGGCTACACCTTC.

The chain employs TRBV11-2 and TRBJ2-7; perhaps TRBD2 as D (5 bases). V was clipped by 5 bases and J by 3 bases, with 17 bases between them. Germline CDR1 and CDR2: SGHAT and FQNNGV. The CDR3 sequence is 15 residues long. The CDR3 protein is CASSRRDLAFYEQYF. The CDR3 nucleotides are TGTGCCAGCAGCCGAAGGGATCTAGCATTCTACGAGCAGTACTTC.

The chain combines TRBV15 with TRBJ2-1, with a weak D call TRBD2 (5 bases). The germline CDR1 and CDR2 sequences are LNHNV and YYDKDF (reference sequence). The V and J ends lost 0 bases and 1 base respectively, with 16 bases between them. This CDR3 contains 18 residues. The CDR3 spells CATSRDRSTAVSYNEQFF. The CDR3 DNA reads TGTGCCACCAGCAGAGATCGAAGTACAGCGGTATCCTACAATGAGCAGTTCTTC.

The genes are TRBV9 and TRBJ2-3, with 8 positions matching TRBD2. Germline CDR1 is SGDLS and CDR2 is YYNGEE. This CDR3 comprises 20 residues. V shed 4 bases and J 0 bases; nucleotides not matched to a gene: 19. CDR3 bases: TGTGCCAGCAGCCGCTATCTAGGCCTAGCGGGCCTAAAAAGCACAGATACGCAGTATTTT. This translates into CASSRYLGLAGLKSTDTQYF.

V is TRBV6-6 and J is TRBJ2-3, with 9 bases that match TRBD1. V lost 7 bases and J lost 1; bases outside the gene matches: 3. The CDR3 has 14 amino acids. Germline-derived CDR1 and CDR2 are MNHNY and SVGAGI (reference sequence). This CDR3 reads CASTRDRGTDTQYF. The DNA of the CDR3 is TGTGCCAGCACTAGGGACAGGGGCACAGATACGCAGTATTTT.

CDR3 nucleotide sequence: TGCGCCAGCAGTGCGGGACAGGGGGTTTTTGGAAACACCATATATTTT. Its protein product is CASSAGQGVFGNTIYF. The chain combines TRBV10-1 with TRBJ1-3; TRBD1 aligns across 11 bases. This CDR3 has 16 residues. V lost 4 bases to trimming and J lost 3 bases; unmatched junction nucleotides: 5. Germline V gene data show CDR1 as WNHNN and CDR2 as SYGVQD (reference sequence).

The J gene is TRBJ1-1, the V gene TRBV28; tentatively, D is TRBD1 (5 bases). V shed 5 bases and J shed 5 bases, with 12 bases lying between them. The CDR3 consists of 13 residues. CDR1 and CDR2 (germline): MDHEN, SYDVKM. The CDR3 spells CASSGGSRTEAFF. The DNA of the CDR3 is TGTGCCAGCAGTGGGGGGTCTCGGACTGAAGCTTTCTTT.

V usage is TRBV10-3 and J usage is TRBJ2-5; 9 bases are shared with TRBD1. CDR3 length: 16 amino acids. The V gene end was trimmed by 4 bases and the J gene end by 4 bases; junction bases not matched to a gene: 10. Germline assignment: CDR1 ENHRY and CDR2 SYGVKD. The CDR3 reads CAISVGTGTGPETQYF. DNA for the CDR3: TGTGCCATCAGTGTGGGTACCGGGACAGGGCCAGAGACCCAGTACTTC.

The rearrangement links TRBV6-6 to TRBJ2-5; a weak D match, TRBD2 (5 bases). Trimming removed 8 bases at V and 5 bases at J, with 9 bases between. CDR3 length: 11 amino acids. Per the germline V gene, CDR1 is MNHNY and CDR2 is SVGAGI (reference sequence). The CDR3 region is CASGRGETQYF. The DNA of the CDR3 is TGTGCCAGCGGGAGAGGGGAGACCCAGTACTTC.

Points on this clone: One end of the junction fails to match germline, which may point to a read error. The CDR3 reads CASSPAVGDYGYTF. In DNA form, the CDR3 reads TGTGCCAGTAGTCCAGCCGTAGGGGACTACGGCTACACCTTC. The chain is built from TRBV19 and TRBJ1-2; D is perhaps TRBD1 (5 bases). The CDR3 contains 14 residues. Per the germline V gene, CDR1 is LNHDA and CDR2 is SQIVND (reference sequence).

The chain is built from TRBV10-1 and TRBJ2-3; D uncertain. The CDR3 length is 14 residues. The V end was cut by 0 bases, the J end by 1 base, with 5 bases between. Per the germline V gene, CDR1 is WNHNN and CDR2 is SYGVQD (reference sequence). In nucleotides, the CDR3 is TGCGCCAGCAGTGAGTCCGGAGGCACAGATACGCAGTATTTT. This encodes CASSESGGTDTQYF.

The rearrangement uses TRBV4-1 and TRBJ2-1; D ambiguous. This CDR3 is built from 15 residues. With 0 bases removed from V and 2 bases from J, the gap between germline ends came to 8 bases. Germline lookup yields CDR1 MGHRA and CDR2 YSYEKL. CDR3 DNA sequence: TGCGCCAGCAGCCAAGACGGACGGCCCTACAATGAGCAGTTCTTC. This encodes CASSQDGRPYNEQFF.

The V gene is TRBV7-3, the J gene TRBJ2-1; 7 nucleotides match TRBD1. Germline CDR1 is SGHTA and CDR2 is FQGTGA. Trimming cost V 2 bases and J 4 bases; bases outside gene matches: 2. The CDR3 runs 14 residues. The CDR3 DNA sequence: TGTGCCAGCAGCTTACGACAGGGATACAATGAGCAGTTCTTC. Translating gives CASSLRQGYNEQFF.

The V gene is TRBV7-9, the J gene TRBJ1-5; D perhaps matches TRBD1 (6 bases). The CDR3 spans 13 residues. Between the trimmed V and J ends, which lost 5 bases and 6 bases, there was a span of 11 bases. From germline, CDR1 is SEHNR and CDR2 FQNEAQ (reference sequence). The CDR3 DNA sequence: TGTGCCAGCAGCACAGGGTACGGTCAGCCCCAGCATTTT. It encodes CASSTGYGQPQHF.

The chain joins TRBV30 to TRBJ1-1; D gene ambiguous. Per germline, CDR1 GTSNPN and CDR2 SVGIG (reference sequence). This CDR3 has 15 residues. V lost 4 bases and J lost 4, with 19 bases in between. The CDR3 reads CAWKIVAGSGTEAFF. Written as DNA, the CDR3 is TGTGCCTGGAAGATCGTAGCGGGGTCGGGCACTGAAGCTTTCTTT.

The chain recombines TRBV4-1 with TRBJ2-1; D could derive from TRBD1 or TRBD2 (5 bases each). V lost 1 base and J 5 bases, leaving 12 bases between the germline ends. Looked up from germline, CDR1 is MGHRA and CDR2 is YSYEKL. This CDR3 region has 15 residues. As DNA, the CDR3 is TGCGCCAGCAGCCAAGTGGGGTGGGGACACAATGAGCAGTTCTTC. It specifies CASSQVGWGHNEQFF.

V and J are TRBV5-6 and TRBJ1-1; 10 bases are shared with TRBD1. The CDR3 loop spans 16 amino acids. J gave up 1 base and V 3 bases, and 6 bases lay outside the gene matches. The V gene's germline CDR1 is SGHDT and CDR2 YYEEEE. CDR3 loop: CASSSRQGATNTEAFF. Written as DNA, the CDR3 is TGTGCCAGCAGCTCCAGACAGGGGGCTACGAACACTGAAGCTTTCTTT.

V gene TRBV11-1 combines with J gene TRBJ1-6; D might be TRBD1 (6 bases). V shed 4 bases and J shed 5 bases, with 12 bases lying between them. The germline CDR1 and CDR2 sequences are SGHAT and FQDESV (reference sequence). The CDR3 is 15 residues long. The CDR3 DNA follows: TGTGCCAGCAGCTCCTCGGGACACAATAATTCACCCCTCCACTTT. This translates into CASSSSGHNNSPLHF.